A single sample gave rise to the 22 T cell receptor beta chains below, sequenced in a study of T cells after yellow fever vaccination. TCRdb passed the 5' RACE reads through MiXCR, listing each CDR3 protein once. Seen here are about 630,000 distinct CDR3 sequences, over 9% observed once, and the top ten hold 14% to 15%. The sequences come from PBMCs, collected on the day of the yellow fever booster vaccination. The receptors were sampled from a man younger than 45 who received the YFV17D yellow fever vaccine.

This chain joins TRBV4-3 and TRBJ1-3, with TRBD1 identical over 7 bases. With V trimmed by 10 bases and J by 4 bases, 7 bases remained unmatched. Germline V gene sequence: CDR1 LGHNA, CDR2 YSLEER. The CDR3 runs to 13 residues. The CDR3 nucleotides are TGCGCCACCTCGACAGGGCAGGGAAACACCATATATTTT. This sequence encodes CATSTGQGNTIYF.

This clonotype was seen many times. The rearrangement uses TRBV5-1 and TRBJ2-5; TRBD2 matches 14 bases. Germline V gene sequence: CDR1 SGHRS, CDR2 YFSETQ. J gave up 1 base and V 3 bases, and 5 bases lay outside the gene matches. CDR3 length: 17 amino acids. The CDR3 protein is CASSSGTSGSVQETQYF. The DNA for the CDR3 is TGCGCCAGCAGCTCCGGGACTAGCGGGAGTGTCCAAGAGACCCAGTACTTC. The full variable domain, completed using reference TRBV5-1 and TRBJ2-5, is KAGVTQTPRYLIKTRGQQVTLSCSPISGHRSVSWYQQTPGQGLQFLFEYFSETQRNKGNFPGRFSGRQFSNSRSEMNVSTLELGDSALYLCASSSGTSGSVQETQYFGPGTRLLVL.

The J gene is TRBJ2-1, the V gene TRBV4-2; TRBD2 is a possible D gene (7 bases). The germline gives CDR1 LGHNA, CDR2 YNFKEQ. V was clipped by 1 base and J by 10 bases, with 20 bases between them. The CDR3 has 16 amino acids. The CDR3 protein is CASSQGTAGAGGEQFF. CDR3 DNA: TGTGCCAGCAGCCAAGGAACCGCGGGGGCTGGGGGGGAGCAGTTCTTC.

For the CDR3, the DNA is TGCACCGTGACAGCGGGAAGTGGCAATGAGCAGTTCTTC. This sequence encodes CTVTAGSGNEQFF. V and J are TRBV29-1 and TRBJ2-1; 7 nucleotides agree with TRBD2. The CDR3 has 13 amino acids. The germline CDR1 and CDR2 sequences are SQVTM and ANQGSEA.

This clonotype was seen a handful of times. The CDR3 DNA follows: TGTGCCAGCAGCCCTGCCCAAGAGACCCAGTACTTC. It encodes CASSPAQETQYF. The chain carries TRBV7-8 and TRBJ2-5; D gene uncertain. Trimming took 5 bases from V and 1 from J, leaving 5 bases between them. Germline assignment: CDR1 SGHVS and CDR2 FQNEAQ. The CDR3 runs 12 residues.

The genes are TRBV9 and TRBJ2-7, with D hard to call. The germline gives CDR1 SGDLS, CDR2 YYNGEE. This CDR3 comprises 17 residues. Deletions cut 0 bases from V and 0 bases from J, with 16 bases between. In nucleotides, the CDR3 is TGTGCCAGCAGCGTAGACCCCAGCTCCCAGAGCTCCTACGAGCAGTACTTC. It specifies CASSVDPSSQSSYEQYF.

This clonotype came up a few times. The chain couples TRBV5-4 to TRBJ2-7; D is unresolved. The CDR3 length is 14 residues. Germline V CDR1 and CDR2: SGHNT, YYREEE (reference sequence). The germline V and J ends were trimmed by 2 bases and 5 bases, with 14 bases remaining between them. As DNA, the CDR3 is TGTGCCAGCAGCTTTCCCTCCCGCACGGACGAGCAGTACTTC. This codes for CASSFPSRTDEQYF. The full variable domain, its missing parts supplied by reference TRBV5-4 and TRBJ2-7, is ETGVTQSPTHLIKTRGQQVTLRCSSQSGHNTVSWYQQALGQGPQFIFQYYREEENGRGNFPPRFSGLQFPNYSSELNVNALELDDSALYLCASSFPSRTDEQYFGPGTRLTVT.

This clonotype showed up many times. This rearrangement joins TRBV7-2 to TRBJ1-4, with D perhaps matching TRBD1 (5 bases). Germline values: CDR1 SGHTA, CDR2 FQGNSA. This CDR3 has 13 residues. V gave up 3 bases and J gave up 7 bases, with 9 bases separating them. CDR3 loop: CASSLGGGEKLFF. The CDR3 nucleotides are TGTGCCAGCAGCTTGGGGGGGGGTGAAAAACTGTTTTTT.

The J gene is TRBJ2-7, the V gene TRBV29-1; 9 bases match TRBD1. Per the germline V gene, CDR1 is SQVTM and CDR2 is ANQGSEA. This CDR3 spans 12 amino acids. V shed 7 bases, J shed 4 bases, and the junction held 5 bases outside the gene matches. The CDR3 sequence: CSAETGGYEQYF. As DNA, the CDR3 is TGCAGCGCCGAGACAGGGGGATACGAGCAGTACTTC.

With respect to this clonotype: This may arise from a read error, as a much more abundant clone is one base away. The chain has TRBV7-9 and TRBJ2-1; D is unclear. The V gene's germline CDR1 is SEHNR and CDR2 FQNEAQ (reference sequence). Trimming cost V 1 base and J 6 bases, with 13 bases left between them. This CDR3 has 15 residues. The CDR3 DNA is TGTGCCAGCAGCTTAGGTTCCCCGCGAATCAATGAGCAGTTCTTC. It translates to CASSLGSPRINEQFF.

The CDR3, as DNA: TGCAGTGCTAGCTTAGCGGGGTGGGAAGAGACCCAGTACTTC. Translation gives CSASLAGWEETQYF. V usage is TRBV20-1 and J usage is TRBJ2-5; 8 bases are shared with TRBD2. The ends lost 3 bases at V and 3 bases at J; junction bases unmatched: 6. The CDR3 loop spans 14 amino acids. Germline V gene sequence: CDR1 DFQATT, CDR2 SNEGSKA (reference sequence).

The CDR3 reads CASIEGLDTQYF. The CDR3 coding sequence is TGTGCCAGCATCGAGGGCCTGGATACGCAGTATTTT. The gene calls are TRBV12-3 or TRBV12-4 and TRBJ2-3; a weak D match, TRBD2 (5 bases). The V and J ends lost 7 bases and 6 bases respectively, with 11 bases between them. This CDR3 comprises 12 residues.

This clonotype has a handful of counts. The rearrangement joins TRBV10-3 to TRBJ2-1; the D gene is possibly TRBD1 (6 bases). V was trimmed by 10 bases and J by 6 bases, leaving 16 bases between them. This CDR3 contains 13 residues. Germline V gene lookup returns CDR1 ENHRY and CDR2 SYGVKD. CDR3 loop: CANSRDTGNEQFF. CDR3 bases: TGTGCCAACTCCCGGGACACAGGCAATGAGCAGTTCTTC.

This clonotype was detected a few times. The chain uses TRBV5-1 and TRBJ2-1, with 11 bases fitting TRBD2. The CDR3 extends over 15 amino acids. Looked up from germline, CDR1 is SGHRS and CDR2 is YFSETQ. V trimming: 3 bases; J trimming: 10 bases; junction bases outside the gene matches: 9. The CDR3 DNA reads as TGCGCCAGCAGCTCCACCGGGACTAGCGGTCTGGAGCAGTTCTTC. It specifies CASSSTGTSGLEQFF.

This chain connects TRBV6-6 to TRBJ2-7; tentative D call: TRBD1 (6 bases). V gave up 6 bases and J gave up 5 bases, with 11 bases separating them. Per the germline V gene, CDR1 is MNHNY and CDR2 is SVGAGI (reference sequence). The CDR3 length is 12 residues. CDR3 bases: TGTGCCAGCAGATACAGGGTGGACGAGCAGTACTTC. This encodes CASRYRVDEQYF.

The chain employs TRBV20-1 and TRBJ2-1; 11 nucleotides agree with TRBD2. This CDR3 is 14 amino acids long. The junction had 4 bases not matched to a gene; V was cut back by 5 bases and J by 4 bases. The germline V gene encodes CDR1 DFQATT and CDR2 SNEGSKA (reference sequence). The CDR3 region is CSAGLAGRYNEQFF. The CDR3 nucleotides read TGCAGTGCTGGACTAGCGGGCCGTTACAATGAGCAGTTCTTC.

The chain employs TRBV12-3 or TRBV12-4 and TRBJ1-1; possible D gene TRBD1, 5 bases. The CDR3 consists of 15 residues. V lost 6 bases and J 0 bases, leaving 14 bases between the germline ends. The CDR3 region is CASRTPRGLNTEAFF. CDR3 nucleotides: TGTGCCAGCAGAACCCCTCGGGGCTTGAACACTGAAGCTTTCTTT.

This sequence joins TRBV5-1 and TRBJ2-7; tentatively, D is TRBD2 (5 bases). Germline-derived CDR1 and CDR2 are SGHRS and YFSETQ. This CDR3 is built from 13 residues. V dropped 3 bases and J dropped 6 bases, with 13 bases sitting between them. The chain's CDR3 is CASSSFGVGEQYF. The CDR3, as DNA: TGCGCCAGCAGCTCCTTCGGGGTGGGCGAGCAGTACTTC.

The chain recombines TRBV20-1 with TRBJ1-5; the D is unclear. This CDR3 contains 15 residues. V shed 6 bases and J shed 0 bases, with 15 bases lying between them. Germline values: CDR1 DFQATT, CDR2 SNEGSKA (reference sequence). In DNA, the CDR3 is TGCAGTGCCCTAGTTAACACTGTTAGCAATCAGCCCCAGCATTTT. Translating gives CSALVNTVSNQPQHF.

The chain combines TRBV7-3 with TRBJ2-2; 7 nucleotides agree with TRBD1. CDR1 is SGHTA, CDR2 FQGTGA, per germline. V lost 3 bases and J lost 2; bases outside the gene matches: 6. The CDR3 has 16 amino acids. CDR3 protein: CASSLYPGGNTGELFF. CDR3 DNA: TGTGCCAGCAGCTTGTATCCAGGGGGAAACACCGGGGAGCTGTTTTTT.

The chain links TRBV27 to TRBJ2-7, with D perhaps TRBD1 or TRBD2 (6 bases each). The CDR3 length is 15 residues. V dropped 4 bases and J dropped 7 bases, with 20 bases sitting between them. The germline V gene encodes CDR1 MNHEY and CDR2 SMNVEV (reference sequence). The CDR3 nucleotides read TGTGCCAGCAGTTCGAACAGGGCCCGGGCGGGAGAGCAGTACTTC. Amino acid sequence: CASSSNRARAGEQYF.

This chain connects TRBV20-1 to TRBJ2-3, with a possible D match to TRBD2 (6 bases). The CDR3 has 15 residues. From germline, CDR1 is DFQATT and CDR2 SNEGSKA (reference sequence). Trimming removed 6 bases at V and 5 bases at J, with 21 bases between. CDR3 DNA sequence: TGCAGTGCCGGACCCGGGCAACAGGAGGGAGATACGCAGTATTTT. It codes for CSAGPGQQEGDTQYF.